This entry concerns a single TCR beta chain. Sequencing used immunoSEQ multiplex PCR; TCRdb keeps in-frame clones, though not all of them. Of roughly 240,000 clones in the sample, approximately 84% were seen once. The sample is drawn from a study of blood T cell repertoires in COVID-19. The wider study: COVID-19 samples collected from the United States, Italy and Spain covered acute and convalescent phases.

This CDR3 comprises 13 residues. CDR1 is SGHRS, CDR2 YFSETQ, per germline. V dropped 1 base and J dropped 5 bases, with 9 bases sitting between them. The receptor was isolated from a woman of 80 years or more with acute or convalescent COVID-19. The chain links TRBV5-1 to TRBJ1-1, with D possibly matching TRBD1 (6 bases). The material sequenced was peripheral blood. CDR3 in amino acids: CASSLTGRTEAFF. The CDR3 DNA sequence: TGCGCCAGCAGCTTGACAGGGCGAACTGAAGCTTTCTTT.